A selection of T cell receptor beta chains follows, all from one sample in a study of OX40 agonist ivuxolimab in advanced cancers. Libraries were prepared by immunoSEQ multiplex PCR; TCRdb keeps only in-frame clonotypes and omits some of them. The sample holds about 49,000 clones; 85% are singletons and the top ten take roughly 21%. The specimen comprised CD4+ or CD8+ T cells sorted from blood, sampled in a trial of the OX40 agonist ivuxolimab. Receptor source: an adult with an advanced solid tumor such as melanoma, head and neck, liver or kidney cancer. The CDR3 runs from the conserved cysteine through the conserved F or W. The D gene is left open where the match is weak. Expanded clones are given a class, and other clones once, few, many or no size at all.

TRBD2	TRBV10-3	TRBJ2-1	.	CAISLAGDKYEQFF	TGTGCCATCAGTCTAGCGGGGGACAAATATGAGCAGTTCTTC
.	TRBV4-1	TRBJ2-7	.	CASSQPSTGFYEQYF	TGCGCCAGCAGCCAACCGTCCACAGGGTTCTACGAGCAGTACTTC
.	TRBV19	TRBJ2-7	.	CASSPGSSYEQYF	TGTGCCAGTAGCCCGGGCAGCTCCTACGAGCAGTACTTC
.	TRBV7-9	TRBJ2-7	.	CASSQESSEEQYF	TGTGCCAGCAGCCAAGAGTCGAGCGAGGAGCAGTACTTC
.	TRBV7-9	TRBJ1-2	.	CASSLGRTNYGYTF	TGTGCCAGCAGCTTAGGACGGACAAACTATGGCTACACCTTC
.	TRBV13	TRBJ1-1	.	CASSLGGASTEAFF	TGTGCCAGCAGCTTAGGGGGGGCAAGCACTGAAGCTTTCTTT
TRBD2	TRBV29-1	TRBJ2-3	.	CSVDRLGGGDTQYF	TGCAGCGTTGACCGGCTGGGGGGGGGAGATACGCAGTATTTT
TRBD1	TRBV7-9	TRBJ2-1	.	CASSPPDRAYNEQFF	TGTGCCAGCAGCCCACCAGACAGGGCTTACAATGAGCAGTTCTTC
.	TRBV7-2	TRBJ1-2	many	CASSPSGSYGYTF	TGTGCCAGCAGCCCCAGCGGTAGCTATGGCTACACCTTC
.	TRBV2	TRBJ1-1	.	CASSGGRGAFF	TGTGCCAGCAGTGGGGGCAGGGGAGCTTTCTTT
.	TRBV5-6	TRBJ1-1	.	CASSLGDLTTEAFF	TGTGCCAGCAGCTTGGGGGACCTCACAACTGAAGCTTTCTTT
.	TRBV7-6	TRBJ2-1	once	CASSLGGPLNPYNEQFF	TGTGCCAGCAGCTTAGGGGGACCCCTAAACCCGTACAATGAGCAGTTCTTC
.	TRBV28	TRBJ2-5	.	CASRIRGDQETQYF	TGTGCCAGCCGTATTAGGGGCGACCAAGAGACCCAGTACTTC
TRBD2	TRBV4-3	TRBJ2-3	.	CASSQDLQREDTQYF	TGCGCCAGCAGCCAAGACCTTCAGCGGGAGGATACGCAGTATTTT
.	TRBV9	TRBJ2-5	.	CASSAGGGKGETQYF	TGTGCCAGCAGCGCTGGGGGCGGAAAGGGAGAGACCCAGTACTTC
TRBD2	TRBV5-1	TRBJ2-1	.	CASSLWDYGNEQFF	TGCGCCAGCAGCTTATGGGACTATGGCAATGAGCAGTTCTTC
.	TRBV7-6	TRBJ2-2	.	CASSEGGELFF	TGTGCCAGCAGCGAGGGCGGGGAGCTGTTTTTT
TRBD2	TRBV6-6	TRBJ2-5	.	CASDLLRGDQETQYF	TGTGCCAGCGACCTCCTGCGGGGGGACCAAGAGACCCAGTACTTC
TRBD1	TRBV11-2	TRBJ1-1	.	CASSTLSTGITEAFF	TGTGCCAGCAGCACCCTATCGACAGGGATCACTGAAGCTTTCTTT
.	TRBV14	TRBJ1-4	medium-sized	CASSQDSVNLIF	TGTGCCAGCAGCCAAGATAGTGTAAACTTGATTTTT
.	TRBV6-5	TRBJ1-1	many	CASSYRGVTEAFF	TGTGCCAGCAGTTATAGGGGGGTCACTGAAGCTTTCTTT
.	TRBV28	TRBJ1-5	.	CASSLYAGGRDPQHF	TGTGCCAGCAGTTTATACGCTGGTGGACGGGATCCCCAGCATTTT
TRBD1	TRBV7-8	TRBJ1-1	.	CASSFRQGGTEAFF	TGTGCCAGCAGCTTTAGACAGGGTGGAACTGAAGCTTTCTTT
.	TRBV7-8	TRBJ2-3	.	CASSFRVSSTDTQYF	TGTGCCAGCAGCTTCAGGGTGTCTAGCACAGATACGCAGTATTTT
TRBD1	TRBV11-2	TRBJ2-3	many	CASSFGTGFTDTQYF	TGTGCCAGCAGCTTCGGGACAGGGTTCACAGATACGCAGTATTTT
.	TRBV9	TRBJ1-2	.	CASSPGYGYTF	TGTGCCAGCAGCCCAGGATATGGCTACACCTTC
.	TRBV19	TRBJ1-2	.	CASSIGYGYTF	TGTGCCAGTAGTATAGGGTATGGCTACACCTTC
TRBD2	TRBV13	TRBJ2-7	.	CASSQTSGVTYEQYF	TGTGCCAGCAGCCAGACTAGCGGGGTAACCTACGAGCAGTACTTC
.	TRBV27	TRBJ1-1	.	CASSWLAGRTEAFF	TGTGCCAGCAGTTGGTTGGCGGGGAGGACTGAAGCTTTCTTT
TRBD1	TRBV14	TRBJ2-7	.	CASSYRGSYEQYF	TGTGCCAGCAGCTACAGGGGATCCTACGAGCAGTACTTC
.	TRBV19	TRBJ1-5	once	CASSAGGTKHF	TGTGCCAGTAGCGCTGGAGGCACCAAGCATTTT
TRBD1	TRBV5-8	TRBJ2-5	once	CASSSWGQGIYLYQETQYF	TGTGCCAGCAGCTCGTGGGGACAGGGGATATATCTTTACCAAGAGACCCAGTACTTC
.	TRBV7-2	TRBJ2-4	once	CASSLHGGDRSYF	TGTGCCAGCAGCTTGCACGGGGGCGATAGAAGTTACTTC
.	TRBV19	TRBJ2-4	once	CASSTHTGAKNIQYF	TGTGCCAGTAGTACCCACACAGGGGCCAAAAACATTCAGTACTTC
.	TRBV11-1	TRBJ1-1	.	CASSFPNEAFF	TGTGCCAGCAGCTTCCCCAATGAAGCTTTCTTT